The 18 T cell receptor beta chains below all came from one sample that was sequenced in a study of PD-L1 blockade in urothelial cancer. The repertoire was sequenced with immunoSEQ multiplex PCR; TCRdb's copy has only in-frame clones and lacks some. The repertoire consists of tens of thousands of clones, with around 90% occurring once and the leading ten covering approximately 15%. The time point: pretreatment peripheral blood. The source was PBMCs, collected around atezolizumab (anti-PD-L1) treatment. The receptor source for this set is a woman aged 60-75 years with urothelial cancer.

This clone has more than one count but fewer than ten. The rearrangement uses TRBV2 and TRBJ1-2; D unclear. The CDR3 consists of 11 residues. Trimming pared 5 bases from V and 8 bases from J, leaving 9 bases between. The germline V gene has CDR1 SNHLY and CDR2 FYNNEI. The CDR3 protein is CASSPGPGYTF. For the CDR3, the DNA is TGTGCCAGCAGTCCTGGGCCCGGCTACACCTTC.

The chain uses TRBV18 and TRBJ1-1; 7 bases line up with TRBD1. Germline-derived CDR1 and CDR2 are KGHSH and LQKENI. The CDR3 is 15 amino acids. With 5 bases clipped from V and 3 bases from J, the junction kept 9 bases outside the gene matches. The CDR3 DNA sequence: TGTGCCAGCTCAGAACATACAGGGGAGCACACTGAAGCTTTCTTT. Its protein product is CASSEHTGEHTEAFF.

The J gene is TRBJ2-2, the V gene TRBV2; no clear D. Germline CDR1 SNHLY, CDR2 FYNNEI. The CDR3 totals 13 residues. Trimming took off 3 bases at V and 7 bases at J, with 9 bases between the two ends. DNA of the CDR3: TGTGCCAGCAGTGACCACGGTTACGGGGAGCTGTTTTTT. This codes for CASSDHGYGELFF.

The rearrangement links TRBV19 to TRBJ1-2, with no clear D. CDR3 length equals 15 residues. The V gene lost 3 bases and the J gene lost 4 bases, with 15 bases spanning the gap. Germline V gene lookup returns CDR1 LNHDA and CDR2 SQIVND (reference sequence). In DNA, the CDR3 is TGTGCCAGTAGTATTACGGCCCGAGGGTTCTATGGCTACACCTTC. Translation gives CASSITARGFYGYTF.

The J gene is TRBJ2-7, the V gene TRBV18; 8 bases fit TRBD1. Germline loops: CDR1 KGHSH, CDR2 LQKENI. Trimming cost V 2 bases and J 0 bases; bases outside gene matches: 3. This CDR3 has 15 residues. The CDR3 coding sequence is TGTGCCAGCTCACCATCGGACAGGGACTCCTACGAGCAGTACTTC. Translation: CASSPSDRDSYEQYF.

This rearrangement joins TRBV5-1 to TRBJ1-2; 8 bases are a match to TRBD1. Per germline, CDR1 SGHRS and CDR2 YFSETQ. There are 13 residues in the CDR3. After removal of 4 bases from V and 6 bases from J, the junction contained 5 bases not matched to a gene. CDR3: CASSQDRADGYTF. For the CDR3, the DNA is TGCGCCAGCAGCCAGGACAGGGCGGATGGCTACACCTTC. Full variable domain (missing parts from reference TRBV5-1 and TRBJ1-2): KAGVTQTPRYLIKTRGQQVTLSCSPISGHRSVSWYQQTPGQGLQFLFEYFSETQRNKGNFPGRFSGRQFSNSRSEMNVSTLELGDSALYLCASSQDRADGYTFGSGTRLTVV.

The chain's CDR3 is CASGTHSGSTDTQYF. The CDR3 bases are TGTGCTAGTGGGACCCATAGCGGGAGCACAGATACGCAGTATTTT. The chain employs TRBV12-5 and TRBJ2-3; 7 nucleotides match TRBD2. Germline values: CDR1 LGHNT, CDR2 FRNRAP. J lost 0 bases, V lost 6 bases, and 6 bases had no gene match. The CDR3 length is 15 residues.

A few counts support this clone. This sequence joins TRBV19 and TRBJ2-1; 10 nucleotides line up with TRBD1. The germline V gene has CDR1 LNHDA and CDR2 SQIVND (reference sequence). V gave up 5 bases and J gave up 10 bases; unmatched junction bases: 11. This CDR3 has 15 amino acids. The CDR3 loop reads CASSPGTGVRQEQFF. As DNA, the CDR3 is TGTGCCAGTAGTCCGGGGACAGGGGTCAGACAAGAGCAGTTCTTC.

The chain is built from TRBV10-1 and TRBJ2-2; a possible D gene is TRBD1 (5 bases). This CDR3 has 15 residues. V lost 1 base and J lost 5, with 11 bases in between. Per the germline V gene, CDR1 is WNHNN and CDR2 is SYGVQD (reference sequence). The CDR3 DNA reads as TGCGCCAGCAGTGAGTACACACCAGGGACCGGGGAGCTGTTTTTT. Its translation is CASSEYTPGTGELFF.

The V call is TRBV9, the J call TRBJ2-7, with TRBD2 matching over 9 bases. The CDR3 length is 16 residues. The germline V gene has CDR1 SGDLS and CDR2 YYNGEE. V lost 4 bases, J lost 4 bases, and 12 bases stayed unmatched. CDR3 nucleotide sequence: TGTGCCAGCAGCCCTCCATCTAGCGGGATTAAGTACGAGCAGTACTTC. This gives the protein CASSPPSSGIKYEQYF. The entire variable domain, with the rest obtained from reference TRBV9 and TRBJ2-7, is as follows: DSGVTQTPKHLITATGQRVTLRCSPRSGDLSVYWYQQSLDQGLQFLIQYYNGEERAKGNILERFSAQQFPDLHSELNLSSLELGDSALYFCASSPPSSGIKYEQYFGPGTRLTVT.

Here the CDR3 DNA reads TGTGCCAGCAGCCGCACCGCGATGAACACTGAAGCTTTCTTT. It specifies CASSRTAMNTEAFF. The chain couples TRBV5-8 to TRBJ1-1, with D hard to call. With 4 bases removed from V and 0 bases from J, the gap between germline ends came to 10 bases. CDR1 and CDR2 (germline): SGHTS, YDEGEE. This CDR3 is 14 amino acids long.

This clone appeared once. The chain links TRBV28 to TRBJ2-7; possible D gene TRBD1, 5 bases. Germline lookup yields CDR1 MDHEN and CDR2 SYDVKM. V lost 1 base, J lost 4 bases, and 8 bases lay in between. This CDR3 is 13 amino acids long. Here the CDR3 DNA reads TGTGCCAGCAGTTTATTGGACACGTACGAGCAGTACTTC. This translates into CASSLLDTYEQYF.

The chain carries TRBV18 and TRBJ1-1, with no clear D. Trimming shortened V by 0 bases and J by 3 bases, and 8 bases separated the two germline ends. The CDR3 is 14 residues long. The germline CDR1 and CDR2 sequences are KGHSH and LQKENI. CDR3 coding DNA: TGTGCCAGCTCACCACCTTTCCAATACACTGAAGCTTTCTTT. This translates into CASSPPFQYTEAFF.

The J gene is TRBJ1-2, the V gene TRBV9; no clear D. The length of the CDR3 is 12 residues. Germline V lookup: CDR1 SGDLS, CDR2 YYNGEE. V was cut by 4 bases and J by 3 bases, with 7 bases left in between. CDR3 sequence reads: CASSSGDYGYTF. CDR3 DNA: TGTGCCAGCAGCTCAGGTGACTATGGCTACACCTTC.

Comment on this clone: At one end, the junction sequence differs from germline, possibly due to a read error. The chain links TRBV29-1 to TRBJ2-1; D is possibly TRBD1 (5 bases). Germline-derived CDR1 and CDR2 are SQVTM and ANQGSEA. CDR3 length: 15 amino acids. For the CDR3, the DNA is TGCAGCGCTGAATCCTATAAATCAGGGTTGGAGGAGCAGTTCTTC. This translates into CSAESYKSGLEEQFF.

This clone was found once. The rearrangement links TRBV27 to TRBJ2-1, with 13 bases identical to TRBD2. CDR3 length: 19 residues. Germline V CDR1 and CDR2: MNHEY, SMNVEV (reference sequence). V lost 5 bases, J lost 3 bases, and 13 bases stayed unmatched. DNA for the CDR3: TGTGCCAGCAGTCCCGGACTAGCGGGGGTGTTCTTATTCTACAATGAGCAGTTCTTC. Protein product: CASSPGLAGVFLFYNEQFF.

The chain links TRBV7-2 to TRBJ2-5, with D hard to call. V gave up 4 bases and J gave up 4 bases, with 7 bases separating them. CDR3 length: 12 residues. Germline V gene data show CDR1 as SGHTA and CDR2 as FQGNSA. The CDR3 coding sequence is TGTGCCAGCAGCTCATCCAGAGAGACCCAGTACTTC. Translated: CASSSSRETQYF.

The V gene is TRBV13, the J gene TRBJ1-4; D gene uncertain. Germline V gene lookup returns CDR1 PRHDT and CDR2 FYEKMQ (reference sequence). V gave up 5 bases and J gave up 8 bases, with 18 bases separating them. There are 15 residues in the CDR3. In nucleotides, the CDR3 is TGTGCCAGCAGCCCCCATACGAGGGAGCGAGAAAAACTGTTTTTT. This sequence encodes CASSPHTREREKLFF. The full variable domain, with the rest looked up from reference TRBV13 and TRBJ1-4, is AAGVIQSPRHLIKEKRETATLKCYPIPRHDTVYWYQQGPGQDPQFLISFYEKMQSDKGSIPDRFSAQQFSDYHSELNMSSLELGDSALYFCASSPHTREREKLFFGSGTQLSVL.